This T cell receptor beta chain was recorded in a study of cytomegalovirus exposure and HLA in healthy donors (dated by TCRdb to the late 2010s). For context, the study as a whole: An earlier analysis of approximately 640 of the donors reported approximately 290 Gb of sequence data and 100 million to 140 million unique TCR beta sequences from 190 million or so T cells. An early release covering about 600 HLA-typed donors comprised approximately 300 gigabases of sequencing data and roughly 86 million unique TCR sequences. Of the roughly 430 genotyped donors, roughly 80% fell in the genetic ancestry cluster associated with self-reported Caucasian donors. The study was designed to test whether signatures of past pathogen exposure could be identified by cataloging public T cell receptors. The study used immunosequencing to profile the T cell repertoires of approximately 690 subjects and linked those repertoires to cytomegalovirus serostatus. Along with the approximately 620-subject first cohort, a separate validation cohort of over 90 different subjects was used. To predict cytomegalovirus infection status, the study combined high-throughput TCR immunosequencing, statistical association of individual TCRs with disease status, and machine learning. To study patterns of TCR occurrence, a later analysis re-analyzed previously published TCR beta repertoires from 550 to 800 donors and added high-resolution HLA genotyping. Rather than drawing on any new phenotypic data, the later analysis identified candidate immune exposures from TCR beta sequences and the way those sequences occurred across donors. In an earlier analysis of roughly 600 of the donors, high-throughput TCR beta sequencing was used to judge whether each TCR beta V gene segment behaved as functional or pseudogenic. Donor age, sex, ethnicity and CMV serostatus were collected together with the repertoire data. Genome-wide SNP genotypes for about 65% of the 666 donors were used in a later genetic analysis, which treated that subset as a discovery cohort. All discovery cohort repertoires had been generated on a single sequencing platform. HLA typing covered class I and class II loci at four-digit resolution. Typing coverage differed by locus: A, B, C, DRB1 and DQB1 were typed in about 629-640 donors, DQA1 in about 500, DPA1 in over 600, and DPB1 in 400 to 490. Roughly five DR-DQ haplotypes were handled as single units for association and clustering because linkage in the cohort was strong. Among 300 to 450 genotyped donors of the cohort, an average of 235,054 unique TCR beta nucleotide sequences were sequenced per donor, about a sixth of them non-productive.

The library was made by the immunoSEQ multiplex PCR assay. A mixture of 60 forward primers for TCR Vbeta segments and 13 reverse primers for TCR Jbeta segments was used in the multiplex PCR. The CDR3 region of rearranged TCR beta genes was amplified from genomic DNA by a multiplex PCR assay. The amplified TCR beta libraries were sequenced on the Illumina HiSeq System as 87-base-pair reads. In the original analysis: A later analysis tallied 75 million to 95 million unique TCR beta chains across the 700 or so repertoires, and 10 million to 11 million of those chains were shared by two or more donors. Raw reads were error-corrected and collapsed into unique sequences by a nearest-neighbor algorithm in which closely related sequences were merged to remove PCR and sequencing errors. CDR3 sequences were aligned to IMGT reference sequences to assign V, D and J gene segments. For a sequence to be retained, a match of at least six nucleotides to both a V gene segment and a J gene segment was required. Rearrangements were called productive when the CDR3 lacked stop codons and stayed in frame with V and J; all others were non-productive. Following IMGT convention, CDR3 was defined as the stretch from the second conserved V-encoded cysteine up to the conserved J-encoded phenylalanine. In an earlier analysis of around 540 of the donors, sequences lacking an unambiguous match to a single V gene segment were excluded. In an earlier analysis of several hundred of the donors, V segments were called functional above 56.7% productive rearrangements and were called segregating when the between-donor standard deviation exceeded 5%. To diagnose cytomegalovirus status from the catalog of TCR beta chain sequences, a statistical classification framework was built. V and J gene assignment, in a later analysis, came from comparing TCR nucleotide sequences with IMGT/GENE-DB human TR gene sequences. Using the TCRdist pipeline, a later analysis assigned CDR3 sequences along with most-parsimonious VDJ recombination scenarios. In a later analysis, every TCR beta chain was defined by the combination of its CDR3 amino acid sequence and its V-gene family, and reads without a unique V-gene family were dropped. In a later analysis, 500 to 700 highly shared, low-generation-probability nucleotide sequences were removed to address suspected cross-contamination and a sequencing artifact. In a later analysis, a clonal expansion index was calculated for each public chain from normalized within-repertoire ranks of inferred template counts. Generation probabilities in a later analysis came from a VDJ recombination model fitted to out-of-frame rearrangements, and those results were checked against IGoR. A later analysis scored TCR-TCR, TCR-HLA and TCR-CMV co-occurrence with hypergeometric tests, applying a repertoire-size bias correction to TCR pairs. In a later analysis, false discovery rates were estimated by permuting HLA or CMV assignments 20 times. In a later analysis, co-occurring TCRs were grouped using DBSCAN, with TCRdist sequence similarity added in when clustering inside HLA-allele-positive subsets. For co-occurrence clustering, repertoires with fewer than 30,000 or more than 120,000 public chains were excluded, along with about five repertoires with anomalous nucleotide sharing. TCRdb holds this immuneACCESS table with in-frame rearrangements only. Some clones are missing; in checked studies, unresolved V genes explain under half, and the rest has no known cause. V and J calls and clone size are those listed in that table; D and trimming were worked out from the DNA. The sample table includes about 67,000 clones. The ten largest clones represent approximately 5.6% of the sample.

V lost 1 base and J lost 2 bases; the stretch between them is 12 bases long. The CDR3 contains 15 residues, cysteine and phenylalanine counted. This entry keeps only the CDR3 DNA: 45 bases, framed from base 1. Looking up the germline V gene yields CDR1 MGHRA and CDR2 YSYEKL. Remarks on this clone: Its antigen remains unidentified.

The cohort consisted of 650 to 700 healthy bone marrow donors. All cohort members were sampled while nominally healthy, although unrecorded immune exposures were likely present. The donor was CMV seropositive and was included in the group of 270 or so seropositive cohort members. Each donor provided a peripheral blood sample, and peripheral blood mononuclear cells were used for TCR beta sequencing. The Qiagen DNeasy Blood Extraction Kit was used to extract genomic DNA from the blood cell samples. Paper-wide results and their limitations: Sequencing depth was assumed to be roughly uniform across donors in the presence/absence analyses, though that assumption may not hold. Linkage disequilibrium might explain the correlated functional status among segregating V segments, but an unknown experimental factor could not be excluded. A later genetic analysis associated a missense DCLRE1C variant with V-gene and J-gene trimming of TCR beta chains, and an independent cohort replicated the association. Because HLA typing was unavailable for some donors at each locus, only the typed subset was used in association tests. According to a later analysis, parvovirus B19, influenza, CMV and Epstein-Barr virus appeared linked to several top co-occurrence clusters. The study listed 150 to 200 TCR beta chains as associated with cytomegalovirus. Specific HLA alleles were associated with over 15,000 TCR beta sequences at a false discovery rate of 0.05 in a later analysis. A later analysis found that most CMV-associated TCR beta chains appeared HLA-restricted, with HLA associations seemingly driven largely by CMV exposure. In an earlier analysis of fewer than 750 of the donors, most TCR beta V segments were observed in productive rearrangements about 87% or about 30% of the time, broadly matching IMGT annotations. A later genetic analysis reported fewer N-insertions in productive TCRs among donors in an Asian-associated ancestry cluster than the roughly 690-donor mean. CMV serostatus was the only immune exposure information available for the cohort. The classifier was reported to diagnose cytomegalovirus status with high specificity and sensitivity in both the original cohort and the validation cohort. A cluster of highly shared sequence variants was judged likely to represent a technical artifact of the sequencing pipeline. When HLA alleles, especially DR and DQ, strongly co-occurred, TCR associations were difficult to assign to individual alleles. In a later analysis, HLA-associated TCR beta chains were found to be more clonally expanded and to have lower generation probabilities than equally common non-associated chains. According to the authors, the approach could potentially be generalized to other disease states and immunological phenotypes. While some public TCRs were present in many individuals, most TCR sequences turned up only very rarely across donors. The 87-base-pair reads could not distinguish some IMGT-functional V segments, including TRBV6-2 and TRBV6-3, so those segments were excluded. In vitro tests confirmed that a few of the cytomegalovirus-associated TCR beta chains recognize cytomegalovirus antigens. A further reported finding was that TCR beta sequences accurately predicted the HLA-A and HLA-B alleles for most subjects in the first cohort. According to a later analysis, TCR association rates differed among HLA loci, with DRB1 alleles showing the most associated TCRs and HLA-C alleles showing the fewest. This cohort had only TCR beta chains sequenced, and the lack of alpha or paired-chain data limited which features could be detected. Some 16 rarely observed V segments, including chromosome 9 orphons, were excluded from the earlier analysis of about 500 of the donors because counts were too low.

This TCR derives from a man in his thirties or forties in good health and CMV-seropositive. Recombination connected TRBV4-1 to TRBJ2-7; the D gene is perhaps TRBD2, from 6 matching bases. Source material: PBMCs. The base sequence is TGCGCCAGCAGCCAAGGCATTAGCGGCGCCTACGAGCAGTACTTC. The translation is CASSQGISGAYEQYF.